The subject of this entry is one T cell receptor (beta chain). The antigen it binds to is not known. No much larger clone is present one base from it, and per-base qualities are unavailable. The sample's time point label, decoded: about 5 months on oral tofacitinib. The treatment or condition label of this sample denotes: oral pan-JAK inhibitor, 5-10 mg twice daily. Peripheral blood and lesional scalp punch biopsies were obtained from patients with alopecia areata. After PBMCs were isolated by density centrifugation and stained for CD3, CD4 and CD8, a FACSAria was used to sort CD4+ and CD8+ T cells. Library method: the immunoSEQ multiplex PCR assay. To provide template for TCR sequencing, every sample had RNA extracted and reverse transcribed into cDNA. First-strand cDNA was synthesized using SuperScript III with a 2:1 mix of oligo-dT and random hexamers. A synthetic immune receptor repertoire was used to assess amplification bias, and residual bias was removed computationally. The published analysis was carried out like this. After raw reads were preprocessed to remove errors, the CDR3 was defined following IMGT conventions as running from the conserved cysteine to phenylalanine. Clonality was calculated as 1 minus Shannon entropy normalized by log2 of the number of productive unique TCRs. CD4 or CD8 identity of scalp clones was inferred by cross-referencing scalp TCRbeta sequences with sorted blood CD4 and CD8 repertoires. TCRdb took over this immuneACCESS table, retaining in-frame rearrangements with V and J assigned. Such tables are incomplete; in checked studies, under half of the missing clones stem from an unresolved V gene, and the remainder is unexplained. The DNA gave D and trimming, while V, J and clone size come from that table. The sample table holds about 200,000 clones, of which more than 45% were seen once. The top ten clonotypes cover 5.5% of the sample.

The sample is drawn from a study of CD8+ T cells in alopecia areata (dated by TCRdb to 2017 to 2018). Notes on the research overall: The treated patients took part in an open-label pilot trial in which moderate-to-severe alopecia areata was treated with oral tofacitinib at 5 to 10 mg twice daily. Patients received tofacitinib for 6 to 18 months and were then followed off drug for 6 months to check for delayed response and recurrence. For the treated patients, the SALT score, which quantifies what percentage of scalp surface area is affected, served as the measure of disease severity. High-throughput TCRbeta sequencing was used to examine T cell clonal expansion in alopecia areata in both the C3H/HeJ mouse model and human patients. Scalp tissue and sorted CD4+ and CD8+ peripheral blood T cells from patchy and totalis/universalis alopecia areata patients and from healthy controls were covered by human TCRbeta sequencing. Biopsies were taken from tofacitinib-treated patients at baseline and again at 4 and 24 weeks into treatment, and several of those patients also had a later scalp biopsy. Scalp clonality was compared across normal scalp (n=4), patchy alopecia areata scalp (n=8), and alopecia totalis/universalis scalp (n=8). RNA came from the PAXgene miRNA kit for fixed scalp, the miRNeasy kit for PBMCs, and the RNeasy kit for mouse skin. TCRbeta CDR3 regions were amplified by immunoSEQ multiplex PCR with 35 Vbeta forward and 13 Jbeta reverse primers.

Overall results and qualifications from the work: Higher clonality and more expanded CD8+ clones were observed in lesional scalp than in normal scalp, particularly in alopecia totalis/universalis, a finding suggestive of antigenic drive. Resident alphabeta T cells in normal human skin are also sequenced, complicating scalp TCR repertoire analysis, unlike mouse skin dominated by gammadelta T cells. Compared with mice, TCR sequences shared between patients were less clear, possibly partly because of HLA diversity across the patient population. Many expanded lesional clones were found to persist in scalp and blood during tofacitinib treatment, and relapse after treatment cessation may be partly explained by this persistence. With tofacitinib, both scalp clonality and the number of expanded CD8+ clones among the top 100 scalp clones went down significantly. Because the treated cohort was small and had just a single nonresponder, larger studies are needed to establish links between baseline CD8+ expansion and response.

The germline V gene encodes CDR1 SQVTM and CDR2 ANQGSEA. The cysteine opens and the phenylalanine closes a CDR3 of 14 amino acids. Left in the record is the CDR3 DNA by itself, 42 bases read in frame from the first base. Trimming leaves V shorter by 2 bases and J shorter by 0 bases, with the junction holding 2 bases beyond the gene matches. The TCR comes from a human donor with alopecia areata. The rearranged chain carries TRBV29-1 and TRBJ2-3, and TRBD2 aligns with 7 junction nucleotides. The sequencing used CD4+ T cells sorted from blood, collected at week 24, from a patient treated with tofacitinib. In nucleotide form, the sequence is TGCAGCGTTGAATTGCGGGGGAGCACAGATACGCAGTATTTT. It specifies CSVELRGSTDTQYF.